This T cell receptor beta chain was recovered during a study of cytomegalovirus exposure and HLA in healthy donors. Findings of the study overall: In an earlier analysis, most TCR beta V segments were productive about 87% or about 30% of the time.

The PCR was carried out with 60 Vbeta primers and 13 Jbeta primers. Profiling relied on immunoSEQ multiplex PCR, and the TCRdb table lists in-frame clones only, not all of them. The repertoire holds roughly 120,000 clones, with about three quarters as singletons. This clone was found once. Its cognate antigen is unknown. Unmatched junction bases numbered 15, after V lost 6 bases and J lost 4 bases. CDR1 is KGHSH, CDR2 LQKENI, per germline. The CDR3 is made up of 18 amino acids. The receptor was derived from a man aged 40-50 years in good health and CMV-seropositive. V gene TRBV18 combines with J gene TRBJ2-2; 9 bases fit TRBD1. Sequencing was done on a sample of PBMCs. The CDR3 spells CASSLSRTGERSTGELFF. The DNA of the CDR3 is TGTGCCAGCTCCCTTAGTCGGACAGGGGAAAGAAGCACCGGGGAGCTGTTTTTT.